This entry describes one T cell receptor (beta chain). The antigen remains unidentified. Vbeta (60) and Jbeta (13) primers were used in the PCR. Authors' processing steps: Counted up in a later analysis, unique TCR beta chains came to some 82 million, with about 9.9 million shared. TCRdb keeps only in-frame clones here, not all; method: immunoSEQ multiplex PCR. V and J calls and clone size come straight from that table; D and trimming were deduced from the DNA. The table has about 230,000 clones, approximately 90% seen once; the top ten hold less than 1.2%. The data originate from a study of cytomegalovirus exposure and HLA in healthy donors. Study-level points and caveats: Reports state that TCR beta sequences accurately predicted most subjects' HLA-A and HLA-B alleles. Earlier analysis found most TCR beta V segments productive about 87% or about 30% of the time.

Trimming cost V 0 bases and J 4 bases, with 16 bases left between them. CDR1 SGDLS and CDR2 YYNGEE come from the germline V gene. This CDR3 region has 16 residues. The receptor was isolated from a woman aged 18-29 years in good health and CMV-seronegative. The sequencing input was PBMCs. This chain uses TRBV9 with TRBJ2-5; tentative D call: TRBD1 (6 bases). This chain's CDR3 is CASSVDTGRRGETQYF. As DNA, the CDR3 is TGTGCCAGCAGCGTAGACACGGGGCGCAGGGGAGAGACCCAGTACTTC.